Reported below is one T cell receptor beta chain. The data originate from a study of blood T cell repertoires in COVID-19. Profiled with immunoSEQ multiplex PCR; TCRdb holds only in-frame clones, not every one. This table has 250,000 to 300,000 clones, 85% to 90% appearing once. This CDR3 has 14 amino acids. Germline assignment: CDR1 GTSNPN and CDR2 SVGIG (reference sequence). The J segment lost 8 bases and the V segment lost 0 bases, leaving 3 bases of the junction unmatched. The TCR was taken from a woman in her twenties or thirties with COVID-19, enrolled during active disease. Input material: peripheral blood. The chain has TRBV30 and TRBJ1-6, with 8 bases aligning to TRBD1. CDR3 DNA sequence: TGTGCCTGGAGTGTCGGACAGGGATATTCACCCCTCCACTTT. Protein: CAWSVGQGYSPLHF. Full variable domain (missing parts from reference TRBV30 and TRBJ1-6): SQTIHQWPATLVQPVGSPLSLECTVEGTSNPNLYWYRQAAGRGLQLLFYSVGIGQISSEVPQNLSASRPQDRQFILSSKKLLLSDSGFYLCAWSVGQGYSPLHFGNGTRLTVT.